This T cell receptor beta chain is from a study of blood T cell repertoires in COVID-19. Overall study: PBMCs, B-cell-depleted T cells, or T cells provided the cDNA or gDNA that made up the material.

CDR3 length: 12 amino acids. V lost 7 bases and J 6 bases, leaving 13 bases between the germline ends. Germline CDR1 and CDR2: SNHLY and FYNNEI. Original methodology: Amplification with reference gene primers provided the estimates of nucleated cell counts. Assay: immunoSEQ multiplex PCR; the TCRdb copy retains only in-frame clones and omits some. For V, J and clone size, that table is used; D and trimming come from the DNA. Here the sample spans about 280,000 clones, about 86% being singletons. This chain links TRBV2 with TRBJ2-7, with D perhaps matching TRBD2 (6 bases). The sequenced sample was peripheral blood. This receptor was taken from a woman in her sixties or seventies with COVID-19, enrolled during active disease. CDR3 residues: CASNEGGLEQYF. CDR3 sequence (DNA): TGTGCCAGCAACGAGGGAGGACTCGAGCAGTACTTC.